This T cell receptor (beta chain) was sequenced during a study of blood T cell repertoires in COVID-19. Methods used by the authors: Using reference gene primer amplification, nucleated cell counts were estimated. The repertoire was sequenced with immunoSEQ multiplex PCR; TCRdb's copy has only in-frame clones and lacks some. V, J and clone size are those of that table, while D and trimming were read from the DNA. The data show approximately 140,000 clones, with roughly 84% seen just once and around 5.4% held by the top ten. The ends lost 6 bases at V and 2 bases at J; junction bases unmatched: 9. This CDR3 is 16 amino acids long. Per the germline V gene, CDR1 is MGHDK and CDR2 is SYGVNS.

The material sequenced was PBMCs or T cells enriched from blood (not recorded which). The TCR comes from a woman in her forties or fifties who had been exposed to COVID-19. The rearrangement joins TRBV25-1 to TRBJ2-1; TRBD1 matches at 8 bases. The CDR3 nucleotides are TGTGCCAGCAGAGTCACCGGGACAGGAACCTACAATGAGCAGTTCTTC. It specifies CASRVTGTGTYNEQFF.